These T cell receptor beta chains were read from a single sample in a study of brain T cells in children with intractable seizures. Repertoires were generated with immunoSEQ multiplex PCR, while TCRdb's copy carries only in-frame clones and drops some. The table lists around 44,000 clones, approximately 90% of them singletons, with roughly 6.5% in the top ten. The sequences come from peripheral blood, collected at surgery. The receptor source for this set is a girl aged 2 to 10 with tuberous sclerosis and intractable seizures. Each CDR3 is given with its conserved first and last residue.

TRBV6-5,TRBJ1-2,CASMGQGSDGYTF
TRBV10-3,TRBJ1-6,CAISLQLENSPLHF
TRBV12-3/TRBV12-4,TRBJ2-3,CASALRSTDTQYF
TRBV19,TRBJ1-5,CASSTQGPRKPQHF
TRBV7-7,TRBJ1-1,CASSLDDSKNTEAFF
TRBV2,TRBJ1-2,CASSEQGALDGYTF
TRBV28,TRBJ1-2,CASSITGGYYTF
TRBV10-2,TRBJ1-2,CASSDQNYGYTF
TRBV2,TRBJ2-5,CASSHRTNQETQYF
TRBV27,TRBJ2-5,CASSHRTGRGETQYF
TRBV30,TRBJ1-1,CAWSVGTGGSTEAFF
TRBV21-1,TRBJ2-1,CASRKRTGGANNEQFF
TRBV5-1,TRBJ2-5,CASSPSARAEETQYF
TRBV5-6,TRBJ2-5,CASIKQGAAETQYF
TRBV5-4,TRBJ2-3,CASSFLGESTDTQYF
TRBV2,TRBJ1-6,CASHLGAGNSPLHF
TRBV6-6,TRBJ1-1,CASSYSSGAFF
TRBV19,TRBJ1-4,CASSTDTGQGGEKLFF
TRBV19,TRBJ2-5,CASSIQETQYF
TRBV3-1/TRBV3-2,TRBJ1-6,CASRPRDRVSPLHF
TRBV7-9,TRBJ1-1,CASSLGSGLNTEAFF
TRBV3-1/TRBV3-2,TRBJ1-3,CASSQVQYSGNTIYF
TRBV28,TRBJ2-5,CASSFVWGQGGIQETQYF
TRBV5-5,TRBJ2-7,CASSPWTGGDEQYF
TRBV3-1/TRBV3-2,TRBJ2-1,CASSQAAQGAEQFF
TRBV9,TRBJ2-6,CASSVVAASGANVLTF
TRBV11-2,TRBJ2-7,CASSQELATYEQYF
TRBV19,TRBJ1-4,CASTQYSTNEKLFF
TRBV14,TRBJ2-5,CASSQDLGRLHQETQYF
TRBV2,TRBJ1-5,CASTDRETVYSNQPQHF
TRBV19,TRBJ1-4,CASSIPNEKLFF
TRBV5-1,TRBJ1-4,CASSTGQRGEKLFF
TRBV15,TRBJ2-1,CAARGTSGEQFF
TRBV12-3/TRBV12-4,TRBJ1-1,CASSFRRNTEAFF
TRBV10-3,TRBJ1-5,CATGGDGGNQPQHF
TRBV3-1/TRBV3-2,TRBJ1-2,CASSQTANYGYTF
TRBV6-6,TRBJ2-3,CASRRTGTGATQYF
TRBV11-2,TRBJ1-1,CASSADRNTEAFF
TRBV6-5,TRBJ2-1,CASSYVPQQGQFF
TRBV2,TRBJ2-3,CASREGLAGVLSTDTQYF
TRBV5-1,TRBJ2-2,CASSSPTSGANTGELFF
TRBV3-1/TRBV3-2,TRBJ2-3,CASSQGRLAGRDTQYF